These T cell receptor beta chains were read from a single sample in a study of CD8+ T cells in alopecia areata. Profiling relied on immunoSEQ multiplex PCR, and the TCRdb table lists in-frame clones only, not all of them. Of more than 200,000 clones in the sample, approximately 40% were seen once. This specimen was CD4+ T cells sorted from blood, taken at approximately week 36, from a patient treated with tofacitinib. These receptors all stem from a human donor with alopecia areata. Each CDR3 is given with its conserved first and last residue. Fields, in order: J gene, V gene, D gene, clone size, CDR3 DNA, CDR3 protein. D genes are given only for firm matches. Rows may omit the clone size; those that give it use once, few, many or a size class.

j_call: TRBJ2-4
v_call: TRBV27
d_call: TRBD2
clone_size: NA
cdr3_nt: TGTGCCAGCAGTTCCCCCGGGACTAGCGGGACCCTTGGCATTCAGTACTTC
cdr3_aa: CASSSPGTSGTLGIQYF

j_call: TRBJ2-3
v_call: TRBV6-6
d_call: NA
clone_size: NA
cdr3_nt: TGTGCCAGCAGTTATTCGGATACGCAGTATTTT
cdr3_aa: CASSYSDTQYF

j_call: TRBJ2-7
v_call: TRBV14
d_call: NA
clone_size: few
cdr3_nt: TGTGCCAGCAGCGGGGACGGCTACGAGCAGTACTTC
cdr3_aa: CASSGDGYEQYF

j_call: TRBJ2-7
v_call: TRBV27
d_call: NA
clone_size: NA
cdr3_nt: TGTGCCAGCAGTTTCAGGGAATCGTACGAGCAGTACTTC
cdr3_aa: CASSFRESYEQYF

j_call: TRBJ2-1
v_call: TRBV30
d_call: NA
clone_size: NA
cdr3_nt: TGTGCCTGGAGTGCCAGGGAGGACAATGAGCAGTTCTTC
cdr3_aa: CAWSAREDNEQFF

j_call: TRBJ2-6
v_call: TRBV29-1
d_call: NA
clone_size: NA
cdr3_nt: TGCAGCGTTTCCGGCGGGATCAGCTCTGGGGCCAACGTCCTGACTTTC
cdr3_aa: CSVSGGISSGANVLTF

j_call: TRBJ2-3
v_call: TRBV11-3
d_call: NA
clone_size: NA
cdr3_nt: TGTGCCAGCAGCACCGGAGGGGGCACTCGCACAGATACGCAGTATTTT
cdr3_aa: CASSTGGGTRTDTQYF

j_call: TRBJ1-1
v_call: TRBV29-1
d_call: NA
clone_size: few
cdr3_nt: TGCAGCGTTGAATGGTTGAACACTGAAGCTTTCTTT
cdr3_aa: CSVEWLNTEAFF

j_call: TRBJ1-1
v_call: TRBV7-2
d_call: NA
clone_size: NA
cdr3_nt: TGTGCCAGCAGCTTAGCCAGGGGCACTGAAGCTTTCTTT
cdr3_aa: CASSLARGTEAFF

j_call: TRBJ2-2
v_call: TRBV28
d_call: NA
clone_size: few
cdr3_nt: TGTGCCATCCCGGACACGGCGAACACCGGGGAGCTGTTTTTT
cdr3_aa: CAIPDTANTGELFF